The rows below give T cell receptor beta chains drawn from one sample of a study of cytomegalovirus exposure and HLA in healthy donors. Profiling relied on immunoSEQ multiplex PCR, and the TCRdb table lists in-frame clones only, not all of them. Across 160,000 or so clones, the top ten clones capture about 2.2% of the sample. Sequenced input: PBMCs. The receptors shown here come from a man aged 25-45 years in good health and CMV-seronegative. Both conserved end residues are part of each CDR3. The D gene is left open where the match is weak.

v_call	j_call	d_call	cdr3_nt	cdr3_aa
TRBV19	TRBJ1-2	NA	TGTGCCAGTAGTATAGAGGAAGGAGATAAAGGCTACACCTTC	CASSIEEGDKGYTF
TRBV27	TRBJ1-3	NA	TGTGCCAGCAGGCCTCGGGGGGGGGCGGGCAACACCATATATTTT	CASRPRGGAGNTIYF
TRBV4-2	TRBJ1-2	TRBD1	TGTGCCAGCAGCCTTTGGGGACAGGGAGGGTTTGGCTACACCTTC	CASSLWGQGGFGYTF
TRBV6-1	TRBJ2-3	NA	TGTGCCAGCAGCCCAGGGACAGATACGCAGTATTTT	CASSPGTDTQYF
TRBV11-1	TRBJ2-5	NA	TGTGCCAGCAGCTTAAAGGAGGGAGGCTGGGTGGAGACCCAGTACTTC	CASSLKEGGWVETQYF
TRBV5-4	TRBJ1-5	NA	TGTGCCAGCAGCACCGAAGGGGGTCAGCCCCAGCATTTT	CASSTEGGQPQHF
TRBV27	TRBJ1-5	NA	TGTGCCAGCAGAATAAGACAGGATCAGCCCCAGCATTTT	CASRIRQDQPQHF
TRBV5-1	TRBJ2-5	TRBD1	TGCGCCAGCAGCTTGATGCTGACAGGGGAAGGACAAGAGACCCAGTACTTC	CASSLMLTGEGQETQYF
TRBV6-6	TRBJ2-2	NA	TGTGCCAGCAGCTCCGTAGGGGGATCTAACACCGGGGAGCTGTTTTTT	CASSSVGGSNTGELFF
TRBV5-1	TRBJ2-5	TRBD2	TGCGCCAGCAGCGGCGGCAGCGGGAGCTCGGAGACCCAGTACTTC	CASSGGSGSSETQYF
TRBV9	TRBJ2-7	TRBD2	TGTGCCAGCAGCGTAGGGAGGAGCGGGAGGGGCGAGCAGTACTTC	CASSVGRSGRGEQYF
TRBV5-6	TRBJ1-1	NA	TGTGCCAGCAGAGAACTTGGGACTGAGGGGAACACTGAAGCTTTCTTT	CASRELGTEGNTEAFF
TRBV28	TRBJ1-1	TRBD1	TGTGCCAGCAGTTCGACAGGGGGCCCTGACACTGAAGCTTTCTTT	CASSSTGGPDTEAFF
TRBV2	TRBJ2-7	NA	TGTGCCAGCAGTGAAAGTCAGGCACCCTACGAGCAGTACTTC	CASSESQAPYEQYF
TRBV4-3	TRBJ1-2	TRBD1	TGCGCCAGCAGCCAAGGGGACAGGGCCCCCCGGGGCTACACCTTC	CASSQGDRAPRGYTF
TRBV7-2	TRBJ2-3	NA	TGTGCCAGCAGCACTCCTATCACTAGCTCCACAGATACGCAGTATTTT	CASSTPITSSTDTQYF
TRBV7-2	TRBJ2-3	NA	TGTGCCAGCAGCTTAGCTCGGGGGACAGATACGCAGTATTTT	CASSLARGTDTQYF
TRBV27	TRBJ2-7	TRBD1	TGTGCCAGCAAGGGACAGAGCTACGAGCAGTACTTC	CASKGQSYEQYF
TRBV5-6	TRBJ2-7	NA	TGTGCCAGCAGCTTAGTCGACAGGCACGAGCAGTACTTC	CASSLVDRHEQYF
TRBV27	TRBJ1-1	TRBD1	TGTGCCAGCAGGGGACAGGGGGTTGGTGAAGCTTTCTTT	CASRGQGVGEAFF
TRBV15	TRBJ2-3	NA	TGTGCCACCAGCAGAGATCTGAGGGGCGGGACGGGCGATACGCAGTATTTT	CATSRDLRGGTGDTQYF
TRBV7-2	TRBJ2-7	TRBD2	TGTGCCAGCAGCTGGCTAGCGGGAGCCTCCTACGAGCAGTACTTC	CASSWLAGASYEQYF
TRBV15	TRBJ1-3	TRBD1	TGTGCCACCAGCAGTCTTCAGGACAGGCTGACGGGAAACACCATATATTTT	CATSSLQDRLTGNTIYF
TRBV10-2	TRBJ1-5	TRBD1	TGCGCCAGCAGTGGACAGGGACAGGGACAGCCCCAGCATTTT	CASSGQGQGQPQHF
TRBV25-1	TRBJ2-2	TRBD1	TGTGCCAGTCGATACTCGGACAGGGGGCGAACCGGGGAGCTGTTTTTT	CASRYSDRGRTGELFF
TRBV5-1	TRBJ1-1	TRBD1	TGCGCCAGCAGCTTCCCAGGGGGCACTGAAGCTTTCTTT	CASSFPGGTEAFF
TRBV2	TRBJ1-2	NA	TGTGCCAGCACGAGAGACTATGGCTACACCTTC	CASTRDYGYTF
TRBV5-5	TRBJ1-4	NA	TGTGCCAGCAGCCCTCCCAACCCTACAGGGGAAAAACTGTTTTTT	CASSPPNPTGEKLFF
TRBV7-8	TRBJ1-1	TRBD1	TGTGCCAGCAGCAGGGACATACTGGACAGGGGCACTGAAGCTTTCTTT	CASSRDILDRGTEAFF
TRBV18	TRBJ2-7	TRBD1	TGTGCCAGCTCACCACCGTTCGGGACAGGGCTCTACGAGCAGTACTTC	CASSPPFGTGLYEQYF
TRBV7-2	TRBJ1-1	NA	TGTGCCAGCAGGACGACCAGAGGAACTGAAGCTTTCTTT	CASRTTRGTEAFF
TRBV29-1	TRBJ2-5	TRBD2	TGCAGCGTCGGGACTAGCGGGGCCTCCGACGCTACCCAGTACTTC	CSVGTSGASDATQYF
TRBV25-1	TRBJ2-7	NA	TGTGCCAGCAGTGACGAGACAGAGATCTACGAGCAGTACTTC	CASSDETEIYEQYF
TRBV5-4	TRBJ2-1	TRBD2	TGTGCCAGCAGCTTAACCGGGGGGGGCTCCTACAATGAGCAGTTCTTC	CASSLTGGGSYNEQFF
TRBV4-2	TRBJ1-2	NA	TGTGCCAGCAGCCAAGATACGGGGGTGCCGGGCTATGGCTACACCTTC	CASSQDTGVPGYGYTF
TRBV4-3	TRBJ2-2	TRBD1	TGCGCCAGCAGCCAAGTGACAGGGTCTTACACCGGGGAGCTGTTTTTT	CASSQVTGSYTGELFF
TRBV6-4	TRBJ1-2	TRBD1	TGTGCCAGCAGTGACTCGTATGTCGACAGGGTGGAAGGCTACACCTTC	CASSDSYVDRVEGYTF
TRBV30	TRBJ2-5	NA	TGTGCCTGGAGGCCAGCGGCTTTCCAAGAGACCCAGTACTTC	CAWRPAAFQETQYF
TRBV2	TRBJ2-1	NA	TGTGCCAGCCGCCCGGGGCGGGGCTACAATGAGCAGTTCTTC	CASRPGRGYNEQFF
TRBV6-1	TRBJ2-1	TRBD2	TGTGCCTGCCGATCAGCGGGAGGGGACAATGAGCAGTTCTTC	CACRSAGGDNEQFF
TRBV5-4	TRBJ1-4	NA	TGTGCCAGCAGCTTGGGGGGGGAAGGACGTGAAAAACTGTTTTTT	CASSLGGEGREKLFF
TRBV10-3	TRBJ2-7	TRBD2	TGTGCCATCATGGAATCTGTAGGACTAGCGGGGGGACGGACCTACGAGCAGTACTTC	CAIMESVGLAGGRTYEQYF
TRBV6-5	TRBJ1-1	TRBD1	TGTGCCAGCGGCCAATCCAGGGGGGTGAACACTGAAGCTTTCTTT	CASGQSRGVNTEAFF
TRBV2	TRBJ1-2	NA	TGTGCCAGCAGTGAGAGTAACTATGGCTACACCTTC	CASSESNYGYTF
TRBV25-1	TRBJ2-1	TRBD2	TGTGCCAGCACCGAGCGGGAGGATTACAATGAGCAGTTCTTC	CASTEREDYNEQFF
TRBV7-2	TRBJ1-1	NA	TGTGCCAGCAGCTTATTCGGTGCCACTGAAGCTTTCTTT	CASSLFGATEAFF
TRBV5-5	TRBJ1-1	NA	TGTGCCAGCAGCTTGCAAGGGGACACTGAAGCTTTCTTT	CASSLQGDTEAFF
TRBV27	TRBJ1-1	TRBD1	TGTGCCAGCAGTTTATCTCCAGGGGGCACTGAAGCTTTCTTT	CASSLSPGGTEAFF
TRBV2	TRBJ2-5	TRBD2	TGTGCCAGCAGTGATCCTAGCGGGAGCGAGACCCAGTACTTC	CASSDPSGSETQYF